This entry features one T cell receptor beta chain sequence. Antigen unknown. TCR beta CDR3 region amplification was performed from RNA transcripts. An initial round of RT-PCR targeting the TCR CDR3 relied on the HTBI primer set. From the multiplex PCR reads, TCRdb called clonotypes with MiXCR, one entry per CDR3 protein. Of almost 350,000 distinct CDR3 sequences in the sample, 15% to 20% were seen once. Exclusion criteria comprised uncontrolled infection, other autoimmune disease, pregnancy or lactation. For the diagnoses, clinical symptoms, serum thyroxine and TRAb, thyroid ultrasound and orbital computed tomography were used. These data belong to a study of T cells in Graves' hyperthyroidism and ophthalmopathy. Study as a whole: Staff took peripheral blood when the initial diagnosis was made, before any treatment began. Regarding the study as a whole: Model-based prediction identified ophthalmopathy a median about 6 months prior to its onset.

The material sequenced was blood. The clonotype comes from a woman between 40 and 50 years old with Graves' ophthalmopathy.

DNA of the CDR3: TGTGCCAGCAGTTACGATACAGGGTGGAACACTGAAGCTTTCTTT. Its protein is CASSYDTGWNTEAFF. V usage is TRBV28 and J usage is TRBJ1-1; the D gene is possibly TRBD1 (6 bases). Trimming took 4 bases from V and 1 from J, leaving 13 bases between them. CDR3 length: 15 residues. The germline V gene encodes CDR1 MDHEN and CDR2 SYDVKM.